A single sample gave rise to the 9 T cell receptor beta chains below, sequenced in a study of long-term antiretroviral therapy in people with HIV. Version v3.0 of the immunoSEQ assay was performed at survey level. Measured with immunoSEQ multiplex PCR; TCRdb has only the in-frame clones, and not every one. The sample holds about 23,000 clones, over 80% seen once. The source material was unsorted PBMCs, sampled 0.4 years after starting antiretroviral therapy. The receptor source for this set is a man aged 45 to 65 with HIV.

This chain uses TRBV19 with TRBJ2-1; no definite D call. Germline V CDR1 and CDR2: LNHDA, SQIVND (reference sequence). The CDR3 totals 11 residues. Between the trimmed V and J ends, which lost 3 bases and 6 bases, there was a span of 3 bases. CDR3 nucleotide sequence: TGTGCCAGTAGTATGAGCAATGAGCAGTTCTTC. Encoded protein: CASSMSNEQFF. The full variable domain, in which reference TRBV19 and TRBJ2-1 provide the parts outside the CDR3, is DGGITQSPKYLFRKEGQNVTLSCEQNLNHDAMYWYRQDPGQGLRLIYYSQIVNDFQKGDIAEGYSVSREKKESFPLTVTSAQKNPTAFYLCASSMSNEQFFGPGTRLTVL.

This chain uses TRBV28 with TRBJ1-2; D unclear. In germline, CDR1 is MDHEN, CDR2 SYDVKM. Trimming stripped 3 bases from V and 7 bases from J, with 12 bases between. This CDR3 has 13 residues. The CDR3 sequence is CASSLVMDGGYTF. CDR3 DNA: TGTGCCAGCAGTTTGGTAATGGACGGTGGCTACACCTTC.

The chain links TRBV7-9 to TRBJ1-1; 12 bases map to TRBD1. Germline lookup yields CDR1 SEHNR and CDR2 FQNEAQ (reference sequence). The V and J ends lost 5 bases and 10 bases, in that order; junction bases with no gene match: 17. This CDR3 spans 17 amino acids. This chain's CDR3 is CASSPTPGQGASPGAFF. The DNA of the CDR3 is TGTGCCAGCAGCCCCACCCCGGGACAGGGGGCGAGCCCGGGAGCTTTCTTT.

This chain uses TRBV5-1 with TRBJ1-2, with unresolved D. The CDR3 is 15 amino acids. The germline V gene has CDR1 SGHRS and CDR2 YFSETQ. V was shortened by 0 bases and J by 4 bases, with 13 bases between the two germline ends. CDR3 in amino acids: CASSLEAADLYGYTF. The CDR3 bases are TGCGCCAGCAGCTTGGAGGCAGCTGACCTCTATGGCTACACCTTC.

The rearrangement joins TRBV5-1 to TRBJ2-2, with TRBD2 matching over 7 bases. The CDR3 length is 17 residues. Trimming took 1 base from V and 3 from J; bases not matched to a gene: 9. Per the germline V gene, CDR1 is SGHRS and CDR2 is YFSETQ. The CDR3, as DNA: TGCGCCAGCAGCTTGAAGGCACTAGCGTGGGACACCGGGGAGCTGTTTTTT. This gives the protein CASSLKALAWDTGELFF.

The V call is TRBV5-6, the J call TRBJ1-3; TRBD1 matches at 9 bases. Trimming at V came to 4 bases and at J to 13 bases, leaving 6 bases not matched to a gene. This CDR3 spans 12 amino acids. In germline, CDR1 is SGHDT, CDR2 YYEEEE. The CDR3 bases are TGTGCCAGCAGCCCTGGGACAGGGAAAATATATTTT. Encoded protein: CASSPGTGKIYF.

Only a few counts were recorded for this clone. The chain uses TRBV15 and TRBJ1-5, with unresolved D. The V end lost 5 bases, the J end lost 3 bases, and 14 bases lay between the germline ends. This CDR3 is 15 amino acids long. Germline lookup yields CDR1 LNHNV and CDR2 YYDKDF (reference sequence). The CDR3 here is CATSPGASLNQPQHF. The CDR3 nucleotides read TGTGCCACCAGCCCTGGCGCCTCCCTCAATCAGCCCCAGCATTTT.

The chain couples TRBV12-5 to TRBJ1-1; no clear D. Trimming removed 6 bases at V and 1 base at J, with 33 bases between. Per germline, CDR1 LGHNT and CDR2 FRNRAP. The CDR3 spans 21 residues. The chain's CDR3 is CASGLTLPFVLSPGPNTEAFF. The CDR3 region has the DNA TGTGCTAGTGGCCTTACTTTGCCATTTGTCCTAAGCCCGGGCCCGAACACTGAAGCTTTCTTT.

The V and J genes are TRBV30 and TRBJ1-5, with D unclear. The V gene's germline CDR1 is GTSNPN and CDR2 SVGIG (reference sequence). V was trimmed by 2 bases and J by 7 bases, leaving 9 bases between them. The CDR3 spans 12 residues. Here the CDR3 reads CAWSNYGQPQHF. The CDR3 coding sequence is TGTGCCTGGAGTAATTACGGGCAGCCCCAGCATTTT.